Reported below is one TCR beta chain. Clones were read by immunoSEQ multiplex PCR, and TCRdb kept only the in-frame ones, dropping some. The repertoire consists of 300,000 to 450,000 clones, with roughly 86% occurring once and the leading ten covering about 9.4%. The data were obtained in a study of blood T cell repertoires in COVID-19. Those enrolled in Seattle joined during active infection and were followed longitudinally afterward. V was cut by 6 bases and J by 7 bases, with 13 bases left in between. CDR1 and CDR2 from the germline V gene are SGDLS and YYNGEE. The CDR3 runs to 13 residues. Sample: peripheral blood. The receptor was isolated from a woman between 25 and 40 years old with COVID-19, enrolled during active disease. The rearrangement uses TRBV9 and TRBJ2-2, with D uncertain. CDR3 bases: TGTGCCAGCAACCCACTCCCCGGCGGGGAGCTGTTTTTT. As protein: CASNPLPGGELFF.